Listed below are T cell receptor beta chains from one sample, sequenced in a study of blood T cell repertoires in COVID-19. Generated by immunoSEQ multiplex PCR, the TCRdb table keeps only in-frame clones and is missing some. The sample lists some 260,000 clones, 82% occurring once. Sequenced sample: peripheral blood. The receptors shown here come from a woman between 18 and 30 years old with acute or convalescent COVID-19. CDR3s include the opening cysteine and the closing phenylalanine or tryptophan. D genes are given only for firm matches. Size tells how often a clone was seen (once, few, many) or the class of an expanded clone, and some rows leave it out.

J: TRBJ1-5
D: TRBD1
V: TRBV10-3
size: few
DNA: TGTGCCATCAGTTCAGGGGACAGGGGATTGTATAGCAATCAGCCCCAGCATTTT
CDR3: CAISSGDRGLYSNQPQHF

J: TRBJ2-1
D: TRBD2
V: TRBV30
size: NA
DNA: TGTGCCTGGAGTATAAGCGGGAGAGGGAATGAGCAGTTCTTC
CDR3: CAWSISGRGNEQFF

J: TRBJ2-5
D: NA
V: TRBV10-2
size: NA
DNA: TGCGCCAGCAGTGAGAAGGTTTTGGGCCTTCGGGGAGAGACCCAGTACTTC
CDR3: CASSEKVLGLRGETQYF

J: TRBJ2-5
D: TRBD1
V: TRBV7-2
size: NA
DNA: TGTGCCAGCAGCCCACAGGGGGCTGGGAAGGAGACCCAGTACTTC
CDR3: CASSPQGAGKETQYF

J: TRBJ2-2
D: TRBD1
V: TRBV7-9
size: NA
DNA: TGTGCCAGCAGCACCCGGGACAGGGGGAACACCGGGGAGCTGTTTTTT
CDR3: CASSTRDRGNTGELFF

J: TRBJ2-6
D: TRBD1
V: TRBV18
size: once
DNA: TGTGCCAGCTCACCCCAGAGGGACAGGGTTCCCTCTGGGGCCAACGTCCTGACTTTC
CDR3: CASSPQRDRVPSGANVLTF

J: TRBJ2-7
D: TRBD2
V: TRBV7-2
size: NA
DNA: TGTGCCAGCAGCCCCGGGACTAGTCTCCACGAGCAGTACTTC
CDR3: CASSPGTSLHEQYF

J: TRBJ1-1
D: NA
V: TRBV27
size: NA
DNA: TGTGCCAGCAGACAGGGACAGAACACTGAAGCTTTCTTT
CDR3: CASRQGQNTEAFF

J: TRBJ2-1
D: NA
V: TRBV18
size: NA
DNA: TGTGCCAGCTCACCCGAGCTATCGTCCCCCAATGAGCAGTTCTTC
CDR3: CASSPELSSPNEQFF

J: TRBJ1-2
D: TRBD1
V: TRBV6-1
size: NA
DNA: TGTGCCAGCAGTGAAGGAACAGGGGGAGTCTATGGCTACACCTTC
CDR3: CASSEGTGGVYGYTF

J: TRBJ2-2
D: NA
V: TRBV4-3
size: few
DNA: TGCGCCAGCAGCCAGAGGAACAGGCCCACCGGGGAGCTGTTTTTT
CDR3: CASSQRNRPTGELFF

J: TRBJ1-5
D: TRBD1
V: TRBV7-6
size: NA
DNA: TGTGCCAGCAGCTTAGAAAAGAGGGACAGGACGAATCAGCCCCAGCATTTT
CDR3: CASSLEKRDRTNQPQHF

J: TRBJ2-3
D: TRBD2
V: TRBV7-6
size: NA
DNA: TGTGCCAGCAGCTTAAGAGGACTAGCGGAAACTCCAGATACGCAGTATTTT
CDR3: CASSLRGLAETPDTQYF

J: TRBJ2-7
D: TRBD2
V: TRBV5-8
size: NA
DNA: TGTGCCAGCGAGGCTGGGGTGGCGGGAGGCTCCTACGAGCAGTACTTC
CDR3: CASEAGVAGGSYEQYF